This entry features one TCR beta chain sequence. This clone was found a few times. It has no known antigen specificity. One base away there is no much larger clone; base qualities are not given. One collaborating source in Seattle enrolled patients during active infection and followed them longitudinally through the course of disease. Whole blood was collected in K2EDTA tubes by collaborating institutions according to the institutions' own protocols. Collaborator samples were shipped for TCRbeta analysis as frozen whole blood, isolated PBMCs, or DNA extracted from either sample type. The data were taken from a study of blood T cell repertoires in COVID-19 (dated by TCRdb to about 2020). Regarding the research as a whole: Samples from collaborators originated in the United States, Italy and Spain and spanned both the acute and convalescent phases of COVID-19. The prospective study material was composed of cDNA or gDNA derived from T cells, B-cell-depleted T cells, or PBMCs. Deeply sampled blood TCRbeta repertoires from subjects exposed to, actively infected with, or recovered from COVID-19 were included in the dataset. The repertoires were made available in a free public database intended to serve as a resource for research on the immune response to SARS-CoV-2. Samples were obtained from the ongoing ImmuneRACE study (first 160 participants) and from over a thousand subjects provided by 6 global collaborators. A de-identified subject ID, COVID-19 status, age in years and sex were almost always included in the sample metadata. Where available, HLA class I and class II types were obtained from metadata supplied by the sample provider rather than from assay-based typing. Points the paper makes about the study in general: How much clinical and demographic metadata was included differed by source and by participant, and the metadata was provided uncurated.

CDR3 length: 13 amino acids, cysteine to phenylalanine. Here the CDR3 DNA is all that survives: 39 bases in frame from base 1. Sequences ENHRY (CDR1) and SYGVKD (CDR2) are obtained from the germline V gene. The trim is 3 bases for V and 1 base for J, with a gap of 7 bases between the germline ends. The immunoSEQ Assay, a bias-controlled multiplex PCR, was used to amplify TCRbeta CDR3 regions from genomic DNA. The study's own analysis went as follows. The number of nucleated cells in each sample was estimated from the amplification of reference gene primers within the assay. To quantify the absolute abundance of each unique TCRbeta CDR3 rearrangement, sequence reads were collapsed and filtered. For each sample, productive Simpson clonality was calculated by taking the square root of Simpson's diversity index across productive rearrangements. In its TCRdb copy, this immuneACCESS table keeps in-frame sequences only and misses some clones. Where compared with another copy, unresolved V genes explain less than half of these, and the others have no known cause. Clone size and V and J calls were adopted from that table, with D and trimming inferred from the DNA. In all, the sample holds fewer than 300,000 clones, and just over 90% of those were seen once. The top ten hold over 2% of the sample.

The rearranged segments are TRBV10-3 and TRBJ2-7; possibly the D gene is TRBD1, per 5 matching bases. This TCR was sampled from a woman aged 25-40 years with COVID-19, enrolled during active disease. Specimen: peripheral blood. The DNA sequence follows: TGTGCCATCAGTGAAGGGGTTTCCTACGAGCAGTACTTC. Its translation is CAISEGVSYEQYF.